This is a list of T cell receptor beta chains from one sample in a study of T cell repertoires in cytomegalovirus infection. One entry per CDR3 protein results from TCRdb running MiXCR on the reads. The table records around 900,000 distinct CDR3 sequences, roughly 30% of them present only once. Which antigens these TCRs recognize remains unknown. The source material was cultured CD8+ T cells from PBMCs, sampled from culture after CMV antigen stimulation. The receptors were gathered from a human donor in good health (CMV status not recorded). Some clones in this sample may be carry-over from other donors' samples. Each CDR3 is given with its conserved first and last residue. The D gene is left open where the match is weak. Clone sizes are given selectively: once, few, many, or a class where the clone is expanded.

d_gene,abundance,v_gene,j_gene,CDR3aa,CDR3nt
NA,NA,TRBV19,TRBJ2-1,CASSISSVGNEQFF,TGTGCCAGTAGTATCAGTTCAGTGGGGAATGAGCAGTTCTTC
TRBD2,once,TRBV9,TRBJ2-1,CASSPGDAGGYYNEQFF,TGTGCCAGCAGCCCCGGCGACGCGGGGGGATACTACAATGAGCAGTTCTTC
NA,NA,TRBV5-1,TRBJ1-1,CASSLRFGTTEAFF,TGCGCCAGCAGCTTGAGGTTCGGGACCACTGAAGCTTTCTTT
NA,NA,TRBV7-6,TRBJ1-1,CASSLESGWSTEAFF,TGTGCCAGCAGCTTAGAATCGGGATGGTCCACTGAAGCTTTCTTT
NA,NA,TRBV7-6,TRBJ2-1,CASSLADFNNEQFF,TGTGCCAGCAGCTTAGCGGACTTTAACAATGAGCAGTTCTTC
NA,NA,TRBV28,TRBJ2-3,CASSSPSTDMQYF,TGTGCCAGCAGTTCCCCTAGCACAGATATGCAGTATTTT
NA,NA,TRBV20-1,TRBJ2-1,CSAQKRDHEQFF,TGCAGTGCTCAAAAAAGGGATCATGAGCAGTTCTTC
TRBD2,many,TRBV7-2,TRBJ2-3,CASSFRLAGGSRATDTQYF,TGTGCCAGCAGCTTCCGACTAGCGGGGGGGTCTCGGGCAACAGATACGCAGTATTTT
NA,few,TRBV5-1,TRBJ2-1,CASSFGAQYNEQFF,TGCGCCAGCAGCTTTGGAGCCCAGTACAATGAGCAGTTCTTC
NA,many,TRBV7-6,TRBJ2-1,CASRSGAATYNEQFF,TGTGCCAGCAGATCCGGAGCGGCTACTTACAATGAGCAGTTCTTC
NA,many,TRBV6-1,TRBJ1-1,CASSENWGANTEAFF,TGTGCCAGCAGTGAAAATTGGGGCGCGAACACTGAAGCTTTCTTT
NA,NA,TRBV3-1,TRBJ2-5,CASSQDLQRQETQYF,TGTGCCAGCAGCCAAGATTTACAGCGACAAGAGACCCAGTACTTC
TRBD1,NA,TRBV4-1,TRBJ2-2,CASSQDVGTGRTGELFF,TGCGCCAGCAGCCAAGATGTGGGGACAGGCCGCACCGGGGAGCTGTTTTTT
TRBD1,NA,TRBV9,TRBJ2-6,CVSSGRVQGASGANVLTF,TGTGTCAGCAGCGGCCGGGTACAGGGGGCCTCCGGGGCCAACGTCCTGACTTTC
NA,NA,TRBV6-2/TRBV6-3,TRBJ2-3,CASSYSIRADTQYF,TGTGCCAGCAGTTACTCGATCCGGGCAGATACGCAGTATTTT
TRBD2,many,TRBV7-6,TRBJ2-5,CASSPKRGGGAKETQYF,TGTGCCAGCAGCCCTAAACGGGGCGGGGGGGCAAAAGAGACCCAGTACTTC
NA,NA,TRBV6-8,TRBJ1-2,CASSKGSYHRGNYGYTF,TGTGCCAGCAGTAAAGGGTCTTACCATCGGGGTAACTATGGCTACACCTTC
NA,few,TRBV7-9,TRBJ2-3,CASTQRNTDTQYF,TGTGCCAGCACCCAACGGAACACAGATACGCAGTATTTT
TRBD2,NA,TRBV4-1,TRBJ2-1,CASSPPPAGGPGNEQFF,TGCGCCAGCAGCCCCCCGCCAGCGGGGGGGCCAGGCAATGAGCAGTTCTTC
NA,NA,TRBV7-6,TRBJ1-1,CASSFLKGTGEAFF,TGTGCCAGCAGCTTCTTAAAAGGAACCGGTGAAGCTTTCTTT
NA,few,TRBV7-2,TRBJ1-6,CASSFYGVSYNSPLHF,TGTGCCAGCAGCTTCTACGGGGTCAGCTATAATTCACCCCTCCACTTT
NA,once,TRBV9,TRBJ2-3,CASSPGDGISTDTQYF,TGTGCCAGCAGCCCAGGAGACGGTATCAGCACAGATACGCAGTATTTT
NA,few,TRBV6-6,TRBJ1-4,CASSDGVFATNEKLFF,TGTGCCAGCAGTGATGGGGTTTTTGCAACTAATGAAAAACTGTTTTTT
TRBD1,few,TRBV6-1,TRBJ2-1,CATGGAWNEQFF,TGTGCCACAGGGGGCGCTTGGAATGAGCAGTTCTTC
NA,NA,TRBV14,TRBJ2-7,CASSPGRWVEQYF,TGTGCCAGCAGCCCTGGGCGATGGGTTGAGCAGTACTTC
NA,NA,TRBV6-2/TRBV6-3,TRBJ2-2,CASSTPNTGELFF,TGTGCCAGCAGTACCCCGAACACCGGGGAGCTGTTTTTT
NA,many,TRBV7-9,TRBJ1-1,CASSFVGSLTEAFF,TGTGCCAGCAGCTTCGTCGGGTCCCTCACTGAAGCTTTCTTT
NA,many,TRBV10-1,TRBJ2-7,CASSEGDHYEQYF,TGCGCCAGCAGTGAAGGTGACCACTACGAGCAGTACTTC
NA,NA,TRBV5-8,TRBJ2-1,CASSSPGRSDEQFF,TGTGCCAGCAGCTCTCCGGGCCGGTCAGATGAGCAGTTCTTC
TRBD2,NA,TRBV20-1,TRBJ2-5,CSVGGGALETQYF,TGCAGTGTAGGCGGGGGGGCCTTGGAGACCCAGTACTTC
NA,NA,TRBV6-4,TRBJ2-1,CASRTSGTVDYNEQFF,TGTGCCAGCAGGACGTCGGGGACCGTGGACTACAATGAGCAGTTCTTC
NA,NA,TRBV4-1,TRBJ1-6,CASSQSSSPLHF,TGCGCCAGCAGCCAAAGCAGTTCACCCCTCCACTTT
NA,few,TRBV27,TRBJ2-1,CASSLSDRATNEQFF,TGTGCCAGCAGTTTATCGGATCGAGCTACCAATGAGCAGTTCTTC
NA,few,TRBV6-5,TRBJ1-2,CASSYPPGPNYGYTF,TGTGCCAGCAGTTATCCCCCCGGACCCAACTATGGCTACACCTTC
NA,NA,TRBV10-3,TRBJ2-4,CAISDPGRTKNIQYF,TGTGCCATCAGTGACCCGGGTCGGACAAAAAACATTCAGTACTTC
NA,many,TRBV7-6,TRBJ2-3,CASSLGWGSREDTQYF,TGTGCCAGCAGCTTAGGTTGGGGTAGCCGAGAAGATACGCAGTATTTT
TRBD1,NA,TRBV6-5,TRBJ1-5,CASSSTGGTQPQHF,TGTGCCAGCAGCTCTACAGGGGGCACTCAGCCCCAGCATTTT
NA,NA,TRBV4-1,TRBJ1-2,CASSLAGGGGYTF,TGCGCCAGCAGCCTCGCCGGGGGAGGAGGCTACACCTTC
NA,NA,TRBV6-2/TRBV6-3,TRBJ2-1,CASSYYYDEQFF,TGTGCCAGCAGTTACTACTACGATGAGCAGTTCTTC
TRBD1,NA,TRBV4-1,TRBJ2-1,CASSQIRTGTGEQFF,TGCGCCAGCAGCCAGATCAGGACAGGGACCGGTGAGCAGTTCTTC
TRBD1,NA,TRBV7-6,TRBJ2-7,CASSPGTGVSYEQYF,TGTGCCAGCAGCCCCGGGACAGGGGTCTCCTACGAGCAGTACTTC
NA,NA,TRBV4-1,TRBJ1-5,CASSQVETRPQHF,TGCGCCAGCAGCCAAGTAGAGACCCGGCCCCAGCATTTT
NA,NA,TRBV18,TRBJ2-6,CASSPFGSPHLSGANVLTF,TGTGCCAGCTCACCTTTCGGGTCACCCCACCTCTCTGGGGCCAACGTCCTGACTTTC
NA,few,TRBV7-9,TRBJ2-7,CASSVVGGFGEQYF,TGTGCCAGCAGTGTTGTGGGGGGCTTCGGGGAGCAGTACTTC
TRBD1,NA,TRBV5-8,TRBJ1-6,CASSLGGQFGTPLHF,TGTGCCAGCAGCTTGGGGGGACAGTTTGGGACACCCCTCCACTTT
NA,NA,TRBV7-6,TRBJ2-1,CASSWTENNEQFF,TGTGCCAGCAGCTGGACAGAGAACAATGAGCAGTTCTTC
TRBD1,NA,TRBV7-2,TRBJ1-5,CASSLTTGDSTEPQHF,TGTGCCAGCAGCTTAACGACAGGGGACTCTACGGAGCCCCAGCATTTT
TRBD2,few,TRBV18,TRBJ2-1,CASAGTSGGRDYNEQFF,TGTGCCAGCGCAGGGACTAGCGGGGGCCGAGACTACAATGAGCAGTTCTTC
NA,NA,TRBV7-9,TRBJ2-5,CASSLSQIYQETQYF,TGTGCCAGCAGCCTATCACAGATTTACCAAGAGACCCAGTACTTC
NA,few,TRBV4-2,TRBJ1-1,CASSQDLTIMNTEAFF,TGTGCCAGCAGCCAAGATCTGACCATAATGAACACTGAAGCTTTCTTT
TRBD1,NA,TRBV4-1,TRBJ1-2,CASSLKGPGGSYGYTF,TGCGCCAGCAGCCTCAAGGGCCCAGGGGGCTCCTATGGCTACACCTTC
TRBD2,NA,TRBV4-2,TRBJ2-1,CVSSQLGLALYNEQFF,TGTGTCAGCAGCCAACTGGGACTAGCTCTCTACAATGAGCAGTTCTTC